This T cell receptor (beta chain) was observed in a study of T cells in Graves' hyperthyroidism and ophthalmopathy. Looked up from germline, CDR1 is MGHDK and CDR2 is SYGVNS. The V gene end was trimmed by 4 bases and the J gene end by 7 bases; junction bases not matched to a gene: 9. CDR3 length equals 15 residues. The TCR beta CDR3 regions underwent amplification using RNA transcripts as the source. First-round RT-PCR with HTBI primers amplified the TCR CDR3 region. MiXCR, applied by TCRdb to the multiplex PCR reads, yields one record per CDR3 protein. The sample includes hundreds of thousands of distinct CDR3 sequences, roughly 17% seen only once; the top ten take approximately 15%.

The chain combines TRBV25-1 with TRBJ2-1; 8 bases align to TRBD1. The sequenced sample consisted of blood. The sequence derives from a woman between 18 and 29 years old with Graves' ophthalmopathy. The CDR3: CASSAGGKVVNEQFF. In DNA, the CDR3 is TGTGCCAGCAGTGCAGGGGGCAAGGTAGTAAATGAGCAGTTCTTC.